The entry below describes one T cell receptor (beta chain). Its antigen is unidentified. This sample was included in a study of cytomegalovirus exposure and HLA in healthy donors. Overall study results and limits: Available immune exposure information covered CMV serostatus only.

Primers for the PCR totalled 60 Vbeta and 13 Jbeta. The method was immunoSEQ multiplex PCR; TCRdb's version includes in-frame clones alone and lacks a portion of them. Among about 140,000 clones, 61% were seen once, and the ten largest hold around 2%. The V gene lost 3 bases and the J gene lost 7 bases, with 28 bases spanning the gap. CDR1 is MNHEY, CDR2 SMNVEV, per germline (reference sequence). This CDR3 is 20 amino acids long. J is TRBJ1-6 and V is TRBV27; tentatively, D is TRBD1 (5 bases). The sequencing input was PBMCs. The clonotype originates from a male donor in good health and CMV-seronegative. As DNA, the CDR3 is TGTGCCAGCAGTTTGGAGGGCTTGGTAGGGGAGGGCCGTTTCAATTCACCCCTCCACTTT. Residues: CASSLEGLVGEGRFNSPLHF.